These T cell receptor beta chains were read from a single sample in a study of T cell responses to AZD1222 COVID-19 vaccine. The table came from immunoSEQ multiplex PCR; TCRdb's copy has only in-frame clones and leaves some out. This table has roughly 130,000 clones, under 95% appearing once. This material consisted of peripheral blood, taken on day 0 of AZD1222 vaccination. The receptor source for this set is an adult in good health. Each CDR3 is given with its conserved first and last residue. D genes are given only for firm matches. Size is omitted from some rows. Given values are once, few, many or a class for expanded clones.

clone size: NA
V gene: TRBV6-5
D gene: NA
J gene: TRBJ2-2
CDR3 DNA: TGTGCCAGCAGTTATCGACAGGTCCATACCGGGGAGCTGTTTTTT
CDR3 protein: CASSYRQVHTGELFF

clone size: NA
V gene: TRBV5-4
D gene: NA
J gene: TRBJ1-1
CDR3 DNA: TGTGCCAGCAGCTTGGGGAGGGGTGCGAACACTGAAGCTTTCTTT
CDR3 protein: CASSLGRGANTEAFF

clone size: NA
V gene: TRBV7-8
D gene: TRBD2
J gene: TRBJ2-2
CDR3 DNA: TGTGCCAGCAGCCCACCTAGCGGGAGAGTCACCGGGGAGCTGTTTTTT
CDR3 protein: CASSPPSGRVTGELFF

clone size: NA
V gene: TRBV5-1
D gene: NA
J gene: TRBJ2-7
CDR3 DNA: TGCGCCAGCAGCTTGGGACAACGCTACGAGCAGTACTTC
CDR3 protein: CASSLGQRYEQYF

clone size: NA
V gene: TRBV28
D gene: NA
J gene: TRBJ1-2
CDR3 DNA: TGTGCCAGCAGTTTTGGCGGGTCCTATGGCTACACCTTC
CDR3 protein: CASSFGGSYGYTF

clone size: few
V gene: TRBV28
D gene: NA
J gene: TRBJ1-3
CDR3 DNA: TGTGCCAGCATCGCGGCATATTCTGGAAACACCATATATTTT
CDR3 protein: CASIAAYSGNTIYF

clone size: NA
V gene: TRBV5-5
D gene: TRBD1
J gene: TRBJ1-4
CDR3 DNA: TGTGCCAGCAGCGCAACAGGGGCCGGTTATGAAAAACTGTTTTTT
CDR3 protein: CASSATGAGYEKLFF

clone size: few
V gene: TRBV18
D gene: NA
J gene: TRBJ1-1
CDR3 DNA: TGTGCCAGCTCTGCGGACATGAACACTGAAGCTTTCTTT
CDR3 protein: CASSADMNTEAFF

clone size: NA
V gene: TRBV28
D gene: TRBD2
J gene: TRBJ2-3
CDR3 DNA: TGTGCCTCCCGTGGGGGGGTGCGATTGGATACGCAGTATTTT
CDR3 protein: CASRGGVRLDTQYF

clone size: NA
V gene: TRBV4-3
D gene: NA
J gene: TRBJ1-2
CDR3 DNA: TGCGCCAGCAGCCAAGATTTGACTCGTAACTATGGCTACACCTTC
CDR3 protein: CASSQDLTRNYGYTF

clone size: NA
V gene: TRBV18
D gene: TRBD2
J gene: TRBJ2-1
CDR3 DNA: TGTGCCAGCTCAATAGGACTAGCGGCTTACAATGAGCAGTTCTTC
CDR3 protein: CASSIGLAAYNEQFF

clone size: NA
V gene: TRBV7-2
D gene: TRBD1
J gene: TRBJ1-2
CDR3 DNA: TGTGCCAGCAGTCGACAGGGGGGGGTCACCTATGGCTACACCTTC
CDR3 protein: CASSRQGGVTYGYTF

clone size: once
V gene: TRBV5-1
D gene: NA
J gene: TRBJ1-3
CDR3 DNA: TGCGCCAGCACGGGACTCCCGGGGGAAAACACCATATATTTT
CDR3 protein: CASTGLPGENTIYF

clone size: NA
V gene: TRBV7-8
D gene: TRBD2
J gene: TRBJ2-5
CDR3 DNA: TGTGCCAGCAGACTAGCGGGAGATTGGGAGACCCAGTACTTC
CDR3 protein: CASRLAGDWETQYF

clone size: NA
V gene: TRBV14
D gene: TRBD1
J gene: TRBJ2-7
CDR3 DNA: TGTGCCAGCAGCCAAGGAGGGACAGGGGGCTCCTACGAGCAGTACTTC
CDR3 protein: CASSQGGTGGSYEQYF

clone size: NA
V gene: TRBV18
D gene: TRBD2
J gene: TRBJ2-7
CDR3 DNA: TGTGCCAGCTCAGGGCGGGAGGGGAACTACGAGCAGTACTTC
CDR3 protein: CASSGREGNYEQYF

clone size: NA
V gene: TRBV15
D gene: NA
J gene: TRBJ1-6
CDR3 DNA: TGTGCCACCAGCAGGGACGGTAATTCACCCCTCCACTTT
CDR3 protein: CATSRDGNSPLHF

clone size: NA
V gene: TRBV20-1
D gene: TRBD1
J gene: TRBJ2-5
CDR3 DNA: TGCAGTGCTAGTTACGGACAGGGCCAAGAGACCCAGTACTTC
CDR3 protein: CSASYGQGQETQYF

clone size: NA
V gene: TRBV27
D gene: NA
J gene: TRBJ1-2
CDR3 DNA: TGTGCCAGCAGTTTGGCCCCCGACAGTACCCGGTGCACCTTC
CDR3 protein: CASSLAPDSTRCTF